The T cell receptor (beta chain) described here comes from a study of identical twins. Unmatched junction bases numbered 8, after V lost 5 bases and J lost 5 bases. The germline gives CDR1 DFQATT, CDR2 SNEGSKA (reference sequence). The CDR3 spans 14 residues. A single record per CDR3 protein comes from TCRdb applying MiXCR to the 5' RACE reads. The table records a few hundred thousand distinct CDR3 sequences, 9.5% to 10% of them present only once. This same sample was also taken into another study, of yellow fever vaccine responses in identical twins.

This receptor was identified in a woman aged 18-35 years in good health. V is TRBV20-1 and J is TRBJ2-7, with 11 bases identical to TRBD2. Sequencing used PBMCs. This CDR3 reads CSARIAGGRDEQYF. The CDR3 nucleotides are TGCAGTGCTCGCATAGCGGGAGGGCGGGACGAGCAGTACTTC.